This T cell receptor (beta chain) came from a study of T cells after yellow fever vaccination. About the study: In the case of low-cell-number fractions, SMART-Seq v4 Ultra Low Input was used for preparation.

The CDR3 consists of 15 residues. The germline V gene encodes CDR1 MNHNS and CDR2 SASEGT. V lost 5 bases and J lost 8; bases outside the gene matches: 7. Each CDR3 protein is one row after TCRdb ran MiXCR on the 5' RACE reads. The sample shows 200,000 to 300,000 distinct CDR3 sequences, 10% to 15% of them seen only once. This clonotype was counted a few times. Here the sequenced sample was CD4+ T cells sorted from PBMCs, taken 45 days after the yellow fever booster vaccination. V usage is TRBV6-1 and J usage is TRBJ2-2, with TRBD2 identical over 11 bases. The clonotype originates from a man between 25 and 39 years old who received the YFV17D yellow fever vaccine. DNA for the CDR3: TGTGCCAGCAGTATAGCGGGAGGGCCGACTGGGGAGCTGTTTTTT. This translates into CASSIAGGPTGELFF.